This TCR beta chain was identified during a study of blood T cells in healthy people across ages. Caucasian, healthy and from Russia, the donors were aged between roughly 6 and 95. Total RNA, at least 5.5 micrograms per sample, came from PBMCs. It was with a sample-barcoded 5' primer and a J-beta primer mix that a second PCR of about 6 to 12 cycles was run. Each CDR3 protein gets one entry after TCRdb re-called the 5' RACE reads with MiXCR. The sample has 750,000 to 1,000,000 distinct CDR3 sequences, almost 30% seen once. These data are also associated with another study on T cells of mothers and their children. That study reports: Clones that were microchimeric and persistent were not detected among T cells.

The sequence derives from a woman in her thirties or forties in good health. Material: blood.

The CDR3 loop reads CASSYPGGGTMNTEAFF. The CDR3 coding sequence is TGTGCCAGCAGTTACCCAGGGGGGGGCACCATGAACACTGAAGCTTTCTTT. The rearrangement uses TRBV6-6 and TRBJ1-1, with 7 positions matching TRBD1. Unmatched junction bases numbered 9, after V lost 2 bases and J lost 0 bases. The V gene's germline CDR1 is MNHNY and CDR2 SVGAGI (reference sequence). This CDR3 has 17 amino acids.